This T cell receptor beta chain was identified during a study of T cells in Graves' hyperthyroidism and ophthalmopathy. Details on this clonotype: Its antigen is not known.

What was amplified from RNA transcripts were TCR beta CDR3 regions. First-round RT-PCR of the TCR CDR3 relied on the HTBI primer set. TCRdb processed the multiplex PCR reads anew with MiXCR; each CDR3 protein has one entry. The repertoire consists of roughly 100,000 distinct CDR3 sequences, with approximately 42% occurring once and the leading ten covering more than 8.5%. Lactation, pregnancy, other autoimmune disease or uncontrolled infection led to exclusion of patients. With V trimmed by 3 bases and J by 4 bases, 13 bases remained unmatched. The CDR3 contains 17 residues. Per the germline V gene, CDR1 is DFQATT and CDR2 is SNEGSKA (reference sequence). Overall study results and limits: Ophthalmopathy was model-predicted a median roughly six months pre-onset.

The receptor was derived from a woman aged 30 to 39 with Graves' hyperthyroidism. Specimen: peripheral blood or thyroid tissue (not recorded which). This chain connects TRBV20-1 to TRBJ1-5; 9 bases line up with TRBD1. CDR3 nucleotide sequence: TGCAGTGCTAGCCCGGGACAGGGCGGAAGCGAGAATCAGCCCCAGCATTTT. It encodes CSASPGQGGSENQPQHF.